This record looks at one TCR beta chain sequence and its context. What it recognizes is unknown. Indicated treatment: roughly ten-day PBMC culture with coronavirus spike peptide pools or control peptides (ViraFEST assay). An Oncomine TCR Beta short-read assay was used to sequence the DNA from cultured CD4+ T cells. Scientists extracted genomic DNA from CD4+ T cells grown in culture. TCRdb processed the PCR reads anew with MiXCR; each CDR3 protein has one entry. The sample contains 13,000 to 15,000 distinct CDR3 sequences, under 65% of which appear only once. The data derive from a study of vaccination and CD4 T cells after COVID-19. For the study at large: Nasal swab PCR had detected SARS-CoV-2 in convalescent patients, fewer than 10 mild and one severe. Sampling that followed vaccination took place a median approximately 76 days after dose two, within a range of 14 to 241. Investigators stimulated cells with overlapping spike peptides drawn from SARS-CoV-2, HCoV-NL63, HCoV-OC43 and HCoV-229E.

CDR1 and CDR2 from the germline V gene are MNHNS and SASEGT. The CDR3 length is 15 residues. J was trimmed by 7 bases and V by 6 bases; bases with no gene match: 8. The sequence was obtained from a human donor who had recovered from COVID-19. The chain links TRBV6-1 to TRBJ2-3; 12 bases fit TRBD2. Specimen: CD4+ T cells from blood, cultured in vitro. CDR3 nucleotide sequence: TGTGCCAGCAGGGTGACTAGCGGGAGTTTTTATACGCAGTATTTT. As protein: CASRVTSGSFYTQYF.